The clone carrying this T cell receptor (beta chain) is termed medium-sized. TRB rearrangements spanning V, D and J were amplified using mixed TRB-A/B primers. TCRdb recomputed calls from the multiplex PCR reads with MiXCR, one row per CDR3 protein. The sample holds about 3,000 distinct CDR3 sequences, roughly a quarter seen once. V lost 0 bases, J lost 9 bases, and 4 bases stayed unmatched. The CDR3 has 15 amino acids. CDR1 SGHNT and CDR2 YYREEE come from the germline V gene (reference sequence). The data were obtained in a study of T cell repertoires in aging, cancer and after chemotherapy. Amplification of TCR beta used genomic DNA extracted from peripheral blood.

The gene calls are TRBV5-4 and TRBJ2-1, with 12 bases lining up with TRBD2. The receptor's source is a human donor in good health. The source material was blood. DNA for the CDR3: TGTGCCAGCAGCTTGGGACTAGCGGGAGATCGTGAGCAGTTCTTC. It translates to CASSLGLAGDREQFF.